Below are 15 T cell receptor beta chains sequenced from a single sample in a study of cytomegalovirus exposure and HLA in healthy donors. The PCR made use of 60 Vbeta and 13 Jbeta primers. Sequencing was performed with immunoSEQ multiplex PCR; in TCRdb, only in-frame clones are kept and a portion is missing. Of 220,000 or so clones in the sample, roughly 70% were seen once. The sample comprised PBMCs. The receptors were gathered from a woman in her 30s in good health and CMV-seronegative.

The gene calls are TRBV19 and TRBJ2-2; possible D gene TRBD2, 6 bases. The germline CDR1 and CDR2 sequences are LNHDA and SQIVND (reference sequence). The length of the CDR3 is 14 residues. Trimming shortened V by 3 bases and J by 5 bases, and 10 bases separated the two germline ends. The CDR3 region has the DNA TGTGCCAGTAGTATCCGGGAGTGGACCGGGGAGCTGTTTTTT. It codes for CASSIREWTGELFF.

The chain joins TRBV7-9 to TRBJ2-7; 10 bases fit TRBD2. This CDR3 is built from 15 residues. Germline-derived CDR1 and CDR2 are SEHNR and FQNEAQ (reference sequence). Trimming removed 1 base from V and 3 bases from J; junction bases left unmatched: 3. The CDR3 protein is CASSLESSGGYEQYF. CDR3 coding DNA: TGTGCCAGCAGCTTAGAGTCTAGCGGGGGCTACGAGCAGTACTTC. The complete variable domain, with remaining parts taken from reference TRBV7-9 and TRBJ2-7, reads DTGVSQNPRHKITKRGQNVTFRCDPISEHNRLYWYRQTLGQGPEFLTYFQNEAQLEKSRLLSDRFSAERPKGSFSTLEIQRTEQGDSAMYLCASSLESSGGYEQYFGPGTRLTVT.

The J gene is TRBJ1-3, the V gene TRBV30; 12 bases agree with TRBD1. CDR3 length: 18 residues. Per germline, CDR1 GTSNPN and CDR2 SVGIG (reference sequence). Trimming at V came to 7 bases and at J to 1 base, leaving 14 bases not matched to a gene. The CDR3 here is CASRGTGGEYSSGNTIYF. CDR3 sequence (DNA): TGTGCCTCGAGGGGGACAGGGGGCGAGTACTCATCTGGAAACACCATATATTTT.

This rearrangement joins TRBV19 to TRBJ1-3; D not resolved. V was pared by 4 bases and J by 3 bases, with 7 bases between. This CDR3 region has 13 residues. CDR1 is LNHDA and CDR2 is SQIVND in the germline V gene (reference sequence). CDR3 protein: CASSRGGGNTIYF. In DNA form, the CDR3 reads TGTGCCAGTAGTAGGGGAGGTGGAAACACCATATATTTT.

The chain carries TRBV25-1 and TRBJ2-7, with 8 bases identical to TRBD1. The V and J ends lost 7 bases and 7 bases, in that order; junction bases with no gene match: 12. CDR1 and CDR2 from the germline V gene are MGHDK and SYGVNS. The CDR3 is 14 amino acids. CDR3 DNA: TGTGCCAGCACTACGACAGGGGTGGTAGAAGAGCAGTACTTC. Protein: CASTTTGVVEEQYF.

The chain has TRBV27 and TRBJ2-7, with a possible D match to TRBD2 (5 bases). The ends were cut back, 6 bases at V and 2 bases at J, with 17 bases in the middle. In germline, CDR1 is MNHEY, CDR2 SMNVEV (reference sequence). This CDR3 has 15 residues. The CDR3 nucleotides read TGTGCCAGCAGGGGCTCGTCGGAGGCAGCCTACGAGCAGTACTTC. The encoded protein is CASRGSSEAAYEQYF.

The V and J genes are TRBV7-6 and TRBJ1-1; the D is unclear. Germline CDR1 reads SGHVS; CDR2 reads FNYEAQ. V was cut by 0 bases and J by 4 bases, with 6 bases left in between. The CDR3 is 13 amino acids. The CDR3 protein is CASSLALATEAFF. Written as DNA, the CDR3 is TGTGCCAGCAGCTTAGCGTTAGCCACTGAAGCTTTCTTT.

There are a few counts of this clone. V is TRBV11-3 and J is TRBJ1-1; D unclear. In germline, CDR1 is SGHNT, CDR2 YENEEA. The CDR3 has 14 residues. V gave up 1 base and J gave up 0 bases, with 6 bases separating them. The CDR3 nucleotides are TGTGCCAGCAGCTTAGCCCAGTTGAACACTGAAGCTTTCTTT. Residues: CASSLAQLNTEAFF.

The CDR3 region is CASSQVHIPGSEQYF. CDR3 nucleotide sequence: TGCGCCAGCAGCCAAGTGCATATACCTGGGAGCGAGCAGTACTTC. The chain is built from TRBV4-1 and TRBJ2-5; maybe TRBD2 (5 bases). The DNA end lines up better with TRBJ2-7; the J call may be wrong. Germline V gene data show CDR1 as MGHRA and CDR2 as YSYEKL. The CDR3 sequence is 15 residues long.

The chain has TRBV11-2 and TRBJ2-1; tentatively, D is TRBD2 (5 bases). Germline V gene data show CDR1 as SGHAT and CDR2 as FQNNGV. The CDR3 runs 12 residues. V lost 10 bases and J 6 bases, leaving 13 bases between the germline ends. CDR3 DNA: TGTGCCACCCGGGGAGATGGCAATGAGCAGTTCTTC. Amino acids: CATRGDGNEQFF.

The rearrangement links TRBV4-1 to TRBJ2-7, with a tentative D call TRBD2 (6 bases). Germline V CDR1 and CDR2: MGHRA, YSYEKL. Trimming left V 0 bases short and J 6 bases short, with 9 bases between. The CDR3 is 13 amino acids. This CDR3 is CASSQERGFEQYF. The CDR3 bases are TGCGCCAGCAGCCAAGAACGGGGGTTCGAGCAGTACTTC.

Remarks on this clone: Other DNA sequences in the same sample also yield this CDR3. This chain joins TRBV10-3 and TRBJ2-3; possibly TRBD2 for D (5 bases). There are 19 residues in the CDR3. Trimming shortened V by 7 bases and J by 1 base, and 27 bases separated the two germline ends. From germline, CDR1 is ENHRY and CDR2 SYGVKD. The chain's CDR3 is CAITASPVASLSGTDTQYF. CDR3 bases: TGTGCCATCACCGCCAGCCCGGTAGCGTCGTTGTCGGGCACAGATACGCAGTATTTT.

As concerns this clone: A much larger clone lies one base from this, so it may be a read error. Since no conserved phenylalanine or tryptophan closes the CDR3, a read error is the likely cause. The gene calls are TRBV29-1 and TRBJ1-1; 7 positions match TRBD1. The CDR3 is made up of 13 amino acids. Germline V gene lookup returns CDR1 SQVTM and CDR2 ANQGSEA. The junction had 7 bases not matched to a gene; V was cut back by 6 bases and J by 3 bases. The DNA for the CDR3 is TGCAGCGTCGACAGGGTGGGGTACACTGAAGCTTTCTTG. It encodes CSVDRVGYTEAFL.

The CDR3 sequence: CASSLWGEQDTQYF. CDR3 sequence (DNA): TGTGCCAGCAGCTTGTGGGGGGAACAAGATACGCAGTATTTT. The chain combines TRBV5-8 with TRBJ2-3, with D perhaps TRBD2 (6 bases). The CDR3 totals 14 residues. Germline V gene data show CDR1 as SGHTS and CDR2 as YDEGEE. V was cut by 1 base and J by 5 bases, with 11 bases left in between.

This clone was counted a few times. The J gene is TRBJ2-5, the V gene TRBV7-3; maybe TRBD1 (6 bases). Germline V gene data show CDR1 as SGHTA and CDR2 as FQGTGA. This CDR3 has 15 residues. Trimming stripped 5 bases from V and 4 bases from J, with 17 bases between. CDR3 sequence (DNA): TGTGCCAGCAGCCCTAACACAGGGAGAGCAGAGACCCAGTACTTC. Its protein product is CASSPNTGRAETQYF.